This T cell receptor beta chain was recovered during a study of metastatic and nonmetastatic thyroid tumors. Study context: The comparison covered peripheral blood and tumor or nodule tissue in malignant and benign thyroid patients. General study findings and limits: The reported finding was significantly higher TCR beta diversity in malignant thyroid tumors relative to benign nodules, in blood and tumor.

The CDR3 runs to 15 residues. Looked up from germline, CDR1 is DFQATT and CDR2 is SNEGSKA (reference sequence). V lost 5 bases to trimming and J lost 4 bases; unmatched junction nucleotides: 6. A remark on this clone: Its antigen is currently unknown.

Study processing details: Clinicopathological groups supplied CDR3 differences that were used to build a distant-metastasis classifier for papillary thyroid cancer. TCRdb redid the clone calls on the PCR reads using MiXCR. The V and J calls shown here were made by TCRdb, not taken from the authors' results. The table includes 30,000 to 35,000 clones, around 33% detected once. Not a single patient had been given any form of treatment at any point before undergoing thyroid surgery. The receptor comes from a female donor with papillary thyroid cancer or a benign thyroid nodule (not recorded which). Some clones in this sample may be carry-over from other donors' samples. The material sequenced was tumor tissue. The chain is built from TRBV20-1 and TRBJ2-1; 12 bases are a match to TRBD2. DNA of the CDR3: TGCAGTGCTCCCGCGACTAGCGGGAGTTACAATGAGCAGTTCTTC. Protein product: CSAPATSGSYNEQFF.